This T cell receptor beta chain was found in a study of shared clonotypes between healthy human individuals. Study summary: The study enrolled a couple of women and a few men aged 18 to 49.

Losses at the gene ends were 1 base for V and 2 bases for J; bases not matched to a gene: 8. This CDR3 is 17 amino acids long. CDR1 and CDR2 (germline): KGHSH, LQKENI. Adult Caucasians living in Nashville, Tennessee made up all of the donors. At a deep level, the assay was run. Splitting of each subset's genomic DNA was done evenly across several immunoSEQ plates. Generated by immunoSEQ multiplex PCR, the TCRdb table keeps only in-frame clones and is missing some. Among about 2.4 million clones, approximately 93% were seen once, and the ten largest hold 0.35% to 0.45%. This sequence originates from a man younger than 35 in good health. Some clones in this sample may be carry-over from other donors' samples. The sequenced sample was naive CD4+ T cells from PBMCs. Subset indicated: CD45RA+ positively selected. J is TRBJ2-7 and V is TRBV18, with 10 positions matching TRBD1. CDR3 residues: CASSPLLRGTGAYEQYF. CDR3 bases: TGTGCCAGCTCACCACTCCTTAGGGGGACAGGGGCCTACGAGCAGTACTTC.